Below, one TCR beta chain is given with its context. The antigen is unknown. Germline lookup yields CDR1 MNHNY and CDR2 SVGAGI (reference sequence). The CDR3 loop spans 14 amino acids. V lost 2 bases, J lost 6 bases, and 12 bases lay in between. This entry belongs to a study of shared clonotypes between healthy human individuals. Study-level points and caveats: The genetic and exposure-history diversity represented was limited by few donors. Richness estimates generally favored naive over memory subsets.

Terminally differentiated effector memory CD45RA+ cells were excluded by CCR7 positive selection of CD45RO-negative cells. The donors were adults (healthy and HIV-negative) with no recent acute infections or vaccinations. The protocol was immunoSEQ multiplex PCR, while the TCRdb copy is restricted to in-frame clones and leaves out a portion. The table records about 2.2 million clones, 90% to 95% of them present only once. This chain joins TRBV6-6 and TRBJ2-3; D gene unclear. The source is a man between 18 and 35 years old in good health. Some clones in this sample may be carry-over from other donors' samples. Sequencing input: naive CD8+ T cells from PBMCs. CDR3 sequence: CASSYERRVDTQYF. CDR3 in DNA: TGTGCCAGCAGTTACGAGAGGAGAGTGGATACGCAGTATTTT.